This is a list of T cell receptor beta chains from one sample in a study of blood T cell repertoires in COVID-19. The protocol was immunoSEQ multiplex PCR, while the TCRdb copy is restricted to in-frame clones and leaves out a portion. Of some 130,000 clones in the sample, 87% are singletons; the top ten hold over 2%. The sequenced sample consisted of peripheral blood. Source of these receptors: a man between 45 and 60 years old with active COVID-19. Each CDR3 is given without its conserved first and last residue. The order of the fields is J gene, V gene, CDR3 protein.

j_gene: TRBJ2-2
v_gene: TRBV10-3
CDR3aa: AISKGAGTANTGELF

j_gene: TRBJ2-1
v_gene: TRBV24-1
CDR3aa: ATSDTGTANEQF

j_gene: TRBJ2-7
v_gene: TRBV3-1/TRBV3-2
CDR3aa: ASSQDGEQY

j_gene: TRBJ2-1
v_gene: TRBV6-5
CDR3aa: ASSIERGGHYEQF

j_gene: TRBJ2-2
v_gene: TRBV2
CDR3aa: AIQAGGNTGELF

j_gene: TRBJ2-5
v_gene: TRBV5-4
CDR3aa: ASSGGDSLRETQY

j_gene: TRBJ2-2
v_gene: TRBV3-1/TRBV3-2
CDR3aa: ARGRGGDTGELF

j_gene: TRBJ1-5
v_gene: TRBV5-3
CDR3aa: ARLRGMLSNQPQH

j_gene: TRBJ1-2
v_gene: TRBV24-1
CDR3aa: ATSDSYGYT

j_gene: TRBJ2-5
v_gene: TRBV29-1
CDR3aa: SVEADSRETQY

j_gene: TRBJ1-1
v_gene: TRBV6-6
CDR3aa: ASSGFRGTEAF

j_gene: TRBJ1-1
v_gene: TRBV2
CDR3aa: ASSGPGQKAF

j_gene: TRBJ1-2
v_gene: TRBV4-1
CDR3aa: ASSQEWGGYGYT

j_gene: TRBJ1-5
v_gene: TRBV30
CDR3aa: AWSVRDQPQH

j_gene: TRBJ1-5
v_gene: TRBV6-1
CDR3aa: ASSDPFQPQH

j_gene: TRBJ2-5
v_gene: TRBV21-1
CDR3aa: ASIHASGGPLTTQY

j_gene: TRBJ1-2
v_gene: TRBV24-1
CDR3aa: ATSDGHYGYT

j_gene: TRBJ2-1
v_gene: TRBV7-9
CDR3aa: ASSSQLSGGHEQF

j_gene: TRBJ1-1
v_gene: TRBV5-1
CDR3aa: ASQEGGHTEAF

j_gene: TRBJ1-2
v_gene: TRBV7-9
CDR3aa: ASSPRQYTKTGGYT

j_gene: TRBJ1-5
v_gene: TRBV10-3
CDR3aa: AISPGTGYNQPQH

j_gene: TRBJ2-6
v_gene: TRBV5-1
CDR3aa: ASSFSDSGANVLT

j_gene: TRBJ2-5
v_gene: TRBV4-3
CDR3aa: ASSQEGRGSGRREGETQY

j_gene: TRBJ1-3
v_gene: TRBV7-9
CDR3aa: ASRSKGQNEY

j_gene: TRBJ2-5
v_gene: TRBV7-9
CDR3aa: ASSLGGGGQY

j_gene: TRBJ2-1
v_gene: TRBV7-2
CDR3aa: ASSFVYEQF

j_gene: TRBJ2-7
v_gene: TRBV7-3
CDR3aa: ASSYRPGQSYEQY

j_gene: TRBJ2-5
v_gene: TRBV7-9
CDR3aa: ASSPEYQETQY

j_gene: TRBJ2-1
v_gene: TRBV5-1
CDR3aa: ASYVTLGGEQF

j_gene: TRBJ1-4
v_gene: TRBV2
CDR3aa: ATQDSVATNEKLF

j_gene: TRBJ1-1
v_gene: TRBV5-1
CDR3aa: ASSLADRTNTEAF

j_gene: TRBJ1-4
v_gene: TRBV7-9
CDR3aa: ASSSYRDEEKLF

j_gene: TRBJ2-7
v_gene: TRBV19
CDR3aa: ASRRKGTVGQY

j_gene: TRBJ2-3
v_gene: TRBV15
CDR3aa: ATSRDQASGGRTDTQY

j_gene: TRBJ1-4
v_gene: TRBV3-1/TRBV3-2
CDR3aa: ASSHRTGNNEKLF

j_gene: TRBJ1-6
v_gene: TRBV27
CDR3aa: ASTPAGSNSPLH

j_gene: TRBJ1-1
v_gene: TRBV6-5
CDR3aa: ASSYSVIRGYTEAF

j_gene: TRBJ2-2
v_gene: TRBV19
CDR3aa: ASRAGTYTGELF

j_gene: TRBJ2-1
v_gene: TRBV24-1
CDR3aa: ATSDRQGAYNEQF

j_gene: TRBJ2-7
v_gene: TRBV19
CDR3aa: ASSTGGYEQY

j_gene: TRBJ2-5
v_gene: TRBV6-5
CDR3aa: ASGRRGETQY

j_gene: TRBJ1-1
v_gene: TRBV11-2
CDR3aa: ASFTGGVAF

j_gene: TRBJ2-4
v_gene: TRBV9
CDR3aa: ASSASLGGGPDIQY

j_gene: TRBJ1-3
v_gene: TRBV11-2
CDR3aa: ASSHGTGKVSGNTIY

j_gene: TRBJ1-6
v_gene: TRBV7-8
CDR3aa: ASRLRQGRVGYNSPLH

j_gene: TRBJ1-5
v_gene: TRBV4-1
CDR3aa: ASSQDKGSNQPQH

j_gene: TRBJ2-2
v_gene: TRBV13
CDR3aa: ASSFFRQSTGELF

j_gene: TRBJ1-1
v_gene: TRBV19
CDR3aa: ASSIRNTEAF

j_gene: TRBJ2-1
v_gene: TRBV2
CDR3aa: ASSRSGGAGNEQF

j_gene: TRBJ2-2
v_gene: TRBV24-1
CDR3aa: ATSDLGDSNTGELF

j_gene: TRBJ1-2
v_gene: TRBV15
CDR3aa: ATSRDRDTYGYT

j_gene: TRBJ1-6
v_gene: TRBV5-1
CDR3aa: ASSLLSYNSPLH

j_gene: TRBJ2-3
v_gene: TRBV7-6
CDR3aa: ASSFPRDYPRAVDTQY

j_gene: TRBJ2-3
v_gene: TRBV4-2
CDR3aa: ASSQVTGSTDTQY

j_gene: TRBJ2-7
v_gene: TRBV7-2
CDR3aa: ASSLGLAPSEQY

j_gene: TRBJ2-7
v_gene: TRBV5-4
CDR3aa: ASSLGLQRGVEQY

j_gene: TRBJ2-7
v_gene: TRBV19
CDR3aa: ASSYRVSSYEQY

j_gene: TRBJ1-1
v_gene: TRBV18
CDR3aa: ATLQGAGTEAF

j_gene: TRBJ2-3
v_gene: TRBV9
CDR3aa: ASSRTGSTDTQY

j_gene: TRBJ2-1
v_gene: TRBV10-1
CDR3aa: ASSEYIRASGGRSYNEQF